Listed here is a single T cell receptor (beta chain). The data were taken from a study of T cell responses to AZD1222 COVID-19 vaccine. Germline CDR1 is LGHDT and CDR2 is YNNKEL (reference sequence). The CDR3 is 20 residues long. Germline trimming cut 0 bases from V and 4 bases from J; bases unmatched to any gene: 16. The assay was immunoSEQ multiplex PCR, and TCRdb's table has in-frame clones only and misses some. Of 150,000 or so clones listed, 90% to 95% are singletons. This receptor was obtained from an adult who received the AZD1222 COVID-19 vaccine. V gene TRBV3-1 (or the pseudogene TRBV3-2) combines with J gene TRBJ2-3, with TRBD1 matching over 10 bases. The sample in question was peripheral blood, obtained 28 days after the second AZD1222 dose. CDR3 coding DNA: TGTGCCAGCAGCCAAGATCCGAGCCGCCCCGGACAGGGGGAGGCAGATACGCAGTATTTT. This encodes CASSQDPSRPGQGEADTQYF.